In its sample, the clone carrying this TCR beta chain was seen a few times. As yet, its antigen is unknown. The sample is drawn from a study of radiation and T cells in renal cell carcinoma. About the study: Nephrectomy followed 15 Gy stereotactic body radiation by 4 weeks. Findings and caveats of the study: From baseline, blood top tumor clonotypes peaked at 2 weeks post-radiation.

The length of the CDR3 is 14 residues. The germline V gene encodes CDR1 MNHEY and CDR2 SVGAGI. The ends were cut back, 7 bases at V and 0 bases at J, with 12 bases in the middle. Time point meaning: baseline pretreatment blood. The treatment denotes: 15 Gy SBRT to primary tumor, nephrectomy 4 weeks later. Clear cell pathology was present in this patient's renal cell carcinoma. TCRdb's copy holds only in-frame clones and misses some; the assay was immunoSEQ multiplex PCR. The sample lists some 110,000 clones; roughly 80% were seen once. The sample was blood, taken from a patient whose treatment included radiotherapy and nephrectomy. The TCR was taken from a woman aged 60-70 years with renal cell carcinoma. The chain joins TRBV6-5 to TRBJ1-1, with D perhaps matching TRBD1 (5 bases). The CDR3 reads CASTSGQMNTEAFF. CDR3 DNA sequence: TGTGCCAGCACGTCGGGGCAGATGAACACTGAAGCTTTCTTT.